A selection of T cell receptor beta chains follows, all from one sample in a study of CXCR3-negative and CXCR3-positive naive CD8 T cells. TCRdb reprocessed the 5' RACE reads and keeps a single row for each CDR3 protein, giving no DNA. The table lists some 130,000 distinct CDR3 sequences. Sequenced sample: naive CXCR3- CD8+ T cells from blood. The receptors derive from a human donor in good health. Some clones in this sample may be carry-over from other donors' samples. The CDR3 runs from the conserved cysteine through the conserved F or W. Fields, in order: V gene, J gene, CDR3 protein.

TRBV7-9	TRBJ1-2	CASIPTNGVPNYGYTF
TRBV4-1	TRBJ2-7	CASSQEDRGYEQYF
TRBV29-1	TRBJ2-3	CSVKAGGTKTSTDTQYF
TRBV6-6	TRBJ2-7	CASSYSAGDSYEQYF
TRBV10-3	TRBJ2-2	CAAAGTENTGELFF
TRBV6-6	TRBJ2-3	CATSIPDTQYF
TRBV13	TRBJ2-7	CASSYGTGAYEQYF
TRBV2	TRBJ2-7	CASKLADYYEQYF
TRBV27	TRBJ1-1	CASISENTEAFF
TRBV28	TRBJ2-5	CASTPGSRRLETQYF
TRBV4-2	TRBJ2-2	CASSILSNTGELFF
TRBV4-3	TRBJ1-1	CASSHLHRQGVNTEAFF
TRBV7-9	TRBJ1-1	CASSPRDGEAFF
TRBV20-1	TRBJ1-4	CSALQDPDRGPNEKLFF
TRBV7-8	TRBJ2-7	CASSPPAGTTYEQYF
TRBV5-5	TRBJ2-7	CASKYSDEQYF
TRBV12-3/TRBV12-4	TRBJ2-7	CASSQVSYEQYF
TRBV3-1	TRBJ1-6	CASSQVAGPSFDSPLHF
TRBV29-1	TRBJ2-2	CSAIGSTGELFF
TRBV7-9	TRBJ2-7	CASSTGGFYEQYF
TRBV5-1	TRBJ2-7	CASSAGTGTYEQYF
TRBV5-5	TRBJ1-5	CASSRDRGLIRNQPQHF
TRBV7-9	TRBJ1-4	CASSLALQDKGEKLFF
TRBV12-3/TRBV12-4	TRBJ2-1	CASSLVLNNEQFF
TRBV10-3	TRBJ1-2	CAIRSTGRIERVYGYTF
TRBV5-1	TRBJ2-5	CASSFFPLLASQETQYF
TRBV5-1	TRBJ2-1	CASSPELGLSSYNEQFF
TRBV12-3/TRBV12-4	TRBJ2-2	CASSLAVLGDTGELFF
TRBV12-3/TRBV12-4	TRBJ2-5	CASSLLDRGQETQYF
TRBV7-2	TRBJ2-1	CASSLLAGGYNEQFF
TRBV29-1	TRBJ2-1	CSVEDLQNYNEQFF
TRBV4-2	TRBJ2-7	CASSQKTSGRATAYEQYF
TRBV9	TRBJ2-2	CASRALAGNGELFF
TRBV19	TRBJ2-2	CATSWDRGTGELFF
TRBV4-1	TRBJ2-3	CASRGRSEDTQYF
TRBV28	TRBJ2-3	CASSLAGLAEVSTDTQYF
TRBV20-1	TRBJ2-1	CSARDLGLADNELFF
TRBV7-9	TRBJ1-2	CASSETGTGGNTF
TRBV10-3	TRBJ2-3	CAISFADKAAPHTQYF
TRBV27	TRBJ2-1	CASSFGGGIEQFF
TRBV19	TRBJ2-6	CASSIGVSGANVLTF